The 2 T cell receptor beta chains given below trace back to one sample, sequenced in a study of shared clonotypes between healthy human individuals. The repertoire was sequenced with immunoSEQ multiplex PCR; TCRdb's copy has only in-frame clones and lacks some. The data contain more than 550,000 clones, 92% of them singletons. Naive CD8 isolation took CD45RO-negative cells positively selected for CCR7 and excluded terminally differentiated effector memory CD45RA+ cells. Sequencing was carried out using naive CD8+ T cells sorted from blood. The receptors were sampled from a man aged 25 to 40 in good health.

The V gene is TRBV7-9, the J gene TRBJ2-2; tentatively, D is TRBD2 (6 bases). V lost 9 bases to trimming and J lost 6 bases, with 14 bases between them. The germline CDR1 and CDR2 sequences are SEHNR and FQNEAQ (reference sequence). The CDR3 contains 13 residues. For the CDR3, the DNA is TGTGCCAGTTGGGGGGAGGCCTCCGGGGAGCTGTTTTTT. The encoded protein is CASWGEASGELFF.

The rearrangement links TRBV29-1 to TRBJ1-1; 10 bases are a match to TRBD1. V lost 7 bases, J lost 6 bases, and 5 bases stayed unmatched. Germline V CDR1 and CDR2: SQVTM, ANQGSEA. The CDR3 runs 12 residues. The DNA of the CDR3 is TGCAGCGCTAAGGGACAGGGGTCTGAAGCTTTCTTT. This gives the protein CSAKGQGSEAFF.